This TCR beta chain comes out of a study of Graves' ophthalmopathy and Graves' hyperthyroidism. This clonotype was found many times. V was shortened by 11 bases and J by 0 bases, with 14 bases between the two germline ends. This CDR3 has 13 residues. The TCR beta CDR3 regions underwent amplification from RNA transcripts. HTBI-primed first-round RT-PCR preceded second-round multiplex PCR. Each CDR3 protein is one row after TCRdb ran MiXCR on the multiplex PCR reads. Found here are a few hundred thousand distinct CDR3 sequences, 15% of them singletons; the top ten hold approximately 7%. Sequences were obtained from peripheral blood. V usage is TRBV12-3 or TRBV12-4 and J usage is TRBJ2-7; a weak D match, TRBD1 (6 bases). The receptor was isolated from a young woman with stable Graves' hyperthyroidism. CDR3 sequence: CASARTVSYEQYF. For the CDR3, the DNA is TGTGCCTCCGCAAGGACAGTCTCCTACGAGCAGTACTTC.